Below, 21 T cell receptor beta chains from the same sample are listed, as sequenced in a study of PD-L1 blockade in urothelial cancer. Time point here: pretreatment peripheral blood. Sequencing used immunoSEQ multiplex PCR; TCRdb keeps in-frame clones, though not all of them. The sample lists fewer than 60,000 clones, over 75% occurring once. Sequences were derived from PBMCs, sampled around atezolizumab (anti-PD-L1) treatment. All receptors derive from a man aged 70 or older with urothelial cancer.

V gene TRBV9 combines with J gene TRBJ2-3; 7 bases are a match to TRBD1. This CDR3 has 15 residues. V dropped 1 base and J dropped 3; count of bases not matched to a gene: 5. Germline CDR1 is SGDLS and CDR2 is YYNGEE. CDR3 bases: TGTGCCAGCAGCGTAAGGGCAGGGGGTACAGATACGCAGTATTTT. It specifies CASSVRAGGTDTQYF. The entire variable domain, with the rest obtained from reference TRBV9 and TRBJ2-3, is as follows: DSGVTQTPKHLITATGQRVTLRCSPRSGDLSVYWYQQSLDQGLQFLIQYYNGEERAKGNILERFSAQQFPDLHSELNLSSLELGDSALYFCASSVRAGGTDTQYFGPGTRLTVL.

J is TRBJ2-1 and V is TRBV11-1; D ambiguous. In germline, CDR1 is SGHAT, CDR2 FQDESV (reference sequence). V was cut by 1 base and J by 12 bases, with 10 bases left in between. The CDR3 totals 12 residues. The DNA for the CDR3 is TGTGCCAGCAGCTTAGACAAGGCGGCGCAGTTCTTC. The encoded protein is CASSLDKAAQFF. The variable domain in full, completed from reference TRBV11-1 and TRBJ2-1, reads EAEVAQSPRYKITEKSQAVAFWCDPISGHATLYWYRQILGQGPELLVQFQDESVVDDSQLPKDRFSAERLKGVDSTLKIQPAELGDSAMYLCASSLDKAAQFFGPGTRLTVL.

The V gene is TRBV10-1, the J gene TRBJ1-2, with 12 bases identical to TRBD1. V trimming: 6 bases; J trimming: 6 bases; junction bases outside the gene matches: 17. The CDR3 has 18 amino acids. Germline assignment: CDR1 WNHNN and CDR2 SYGVQD (reference sequence). The CDR3 reads CASRHVPGQGATQDGYTF. Written as DNA, the CDR3 is TGCGCCAGCAGACACGTACCGGGACAGGGGGCAACTCAGGATGGCTACACCTTC.

The chain joins TRBV18 to TRBJ1-3; 7 bases fit TRBD1. The CDR3 length is 17 residues. Per the germline V gene, CDR1 is KGHSH and CDR2 is LQKENI. V shed 3 bases, J shed 0 bases, and the junction held 8 bases outside the gene matches. CDR3 nucleotides: TGTGCCAGCTCACCCCGGACAGGTGGACTCTCTGGAAACACCATATATTTT. It codes for CASSPRTGGLSGNTIYF.

The gene calls are TRBV5-1 and TRBJ2-7, with 12 nucleotides matching TRBD2. Germline-derived CDR1 and CDR2 are SGHRS and YFSETQ. The CDR3 has 15 residues. V lost 4 bases and J lost 2; bases outside the gene matches: 4. CDR3 region: CASSLRLAGAYEQYF. CDR3 sequence (DNA): TGCGCCAGCAGCCTCAGACTAGCGGGAGCCTACGAGCAGTACTTC.

The chain links TRBV19 to TRBJ1-4; the match to TRBD1 covers 7 bases. CDR3 length: 14 amino acids. Trimming at V came to 5 bases and at J to 7 bases, leaving 7 bases not matched to a gene. Germline CDR1 LNHDA, CDR2 SQIVND (reference sequence). Written as DNA, the CDR3 is TGTGCCAGTAGTGCTTCAACAGGGGTTGAAAAACTGTTTTTT. Protein: CASSASTGVEKLFF.

The chain combines TRBV19 with TRBJ1-2; TRBD1 aligns across 7 bases. CDR3 length equals 15 residues. The trim removed 8 bases at V and 4 bases at J, leaving 13 bases unmatched. CDR1 and CDR2 (germline): LNHDA, SQIVND (reference sequence). DNA of the CDR3: TGTGCCAGTCACCAGGGGGTAATAGGCTCCTATGGCTACACCTTC. Translating it yields CASHQGVIGSYGYTF.

The rearrangement joins TRBV7-9 to TRBJ2-2; 7 nucleotides agree with TRBD2. Looked up from germline, CDR1 is SEHNR and CDR2 is FQNEAQ (reference sequence). CDR3 length: 14 residues. The J segment lost 6 bases and the V segment lost 3 bases, leaving 4 bases of the junction unmatched. The CDR3, as DNA: TGTGCCAGCAGCTTGCGGGAGTTTTCCGGGGAGCTGTTTTTT. Translated, it gives CASSLREFSGELFF.

The chain carries TRBV28 and TRBJ1-1, with 7 nucleotides matching TRBD1. Germline CDR1 MDHEN, CDR2 SYDVKM. J lost 1 base, V lost 6 bases, and 5 bases had no gene match. This CDR3 is built from 14 residues. The DNA of the CDR3 is TGTGCCAGCAGCTCGTGGACAGGGAACACTGAAGCTTTCTTT. As protein: CASSSWTGNTEAFF. The whole variable domain, filled in from reference TRBV28 and TRBJ1-1, reads DVKVTQSSRYLVKRTGEKVFLECVQDMDHENMFWYRQDPGLGLRLIYFSYDVKMKEKGDIPEGYSVSREKKERFSLILESASTNQTSMYLCASSSWTGNTEAFFGQGTRLTVV.

The V gene is TRBV5-1, the J gene TRBJ2-3; 11 bases match TRBD2. J gave up 2 bases and V 1 base, and 6 bases lay outside the gene matches. The CDR3 has 17 residues. The germline V gene has CDR1 SGHRS and CDR2 YFSETQ. This CDR3 is CASSLSSGRGFTDTQYF. CDR3 DNA sequence: TGCGCCAGCAGCTTGAGTAGCGGGAGGGGATTCACAGATACGCAGTATTTT.

This sequence joins TRBV5-1 and TRBJ2-7, with a possible D match to TRBD2 (7 bases). The V gene lost 0 bases and the J gene lost 0 bases, with 22 bases spanning the gap. Germline V gene data show CDR1 as SGHRS and CDR2 as YFSETQ. The CDR3 has 19 residues. The CDR3 bases are TGCGCCAGCAGCTTGGCCACCTCGGGGGGCGGTCAACCCTCCTACGAGCAGTACTTC. This codes for CASSLATSGGGQPSYEQYF.

This clone came up once. V is TRBV6-1 and J is TRBJ1-1; no firm D call. Germline CDR1 reads MNHNS; CDR2 reads SASEGT. Trimming left V 3 bases short and J 5 bases short, with 7 bases between. The length of the CDR3 is 12 residues. CDR3 DNA: TGTGCCAGCAGTGAGCCGGGGACTGAAGCTTTCTTT. It yields the protein CASSEPGTEAFF.

The CDR3 here is CASSLGGAHQPQHF. The CDR3, as DNA: TGTGCCAGCAGCTTAGGGGGGGCGCATCAGCCCCAGCATTTT. V usage is TRBV5-6 and J usage is TRBJ1-5; tentative D call: TRBD1 (6 bases). This CDR3 contains 14 residues. Germline assignment: CDR1 SGHDT and CDR2 YYEEEE. V shed 2 bases and J shed 5 bases, with 11 bases lying between them.

V is TRBV30 and J is TRBJ1-2; TRBD1 matches at 7 bases. CDR3 length: 15 residues. Trimming at V came to 4 bases and at J to 9 bases, leaving 17 bases not matched to a gene. Germline V gene data show CDR1 as GTSNPN and CDR2 as SVGIG (reference sequence). The CDR3 protein is CAWNTAQGGPASYTF. CDR3 sequence (DNA): TGTGCCTGGAATACCGCACAAGGGGGCCCCGCCAGCTACACCTTC.

This chain uses TRBV29-1 with TRBJ2-7, with 7 bases matching TRBD1. There are 12 residues in the CDR3. The junction had 6 bases not matched to a gene; V was cut back by 6 bases and J by 4 bases. The germline CDR1 and CDR2 sequences are SQVTM and ANQGSEA. CDR3 DNA: TGCAGCGTCCGGACAGGCCCTTACGAGCAGTACTTC. This codes for CSVRTGPYEQYF.

The genes are TRBV27 and TRBJ2-1, with D uncertain. The V gene lost 5 bases and the J gene lost 8 bases, with 7 bases spanning the gap. The CDR3 loop spans 11 amino acids. Germline V gene data show CDR1 as MNHEY and CDR2 as SMNVEV (reference sequence). The CDR3 DNA reads as TGTGCCAGCAGTCCGGGTCATGAGCAGTTCTTC. It encodes CASSPGHEQFF.

This sequence joins TRBV6-1 and TRBJ2-2; TRBD2 aligns across 9 bases. Germline CDR1 is MNHNS and CDR2 is SASEGT. The ends lost 3 bases at V and 10 bases at J; junction bases unmatched: 6. The CDR3 covers 14 residues. Here the CDR3 reads CASSDLAGAKELFF. In nucleotides, the CDR3 is TGTGCCAGCAGTGATTTAGCGGGAGCGAAGGAGCTGTTTTTT.

The rearrangement joins TRBV5-1 to TRBJ1-1; D gene unclear. Between the trimmed V and J ends, which lost 0 bases and 1 base, there was a span of 10 bases. Germline values: CDR1 SGHRS, CDR2 YFSETQ. This CDR3 comprises 15 residues. CDR3 in DNA: TGCGCCAGCAGCTTGGTCGGGGATCCGAACACTGAAGCTTTCTTT. Translated: CASSLVGDPNTEAFF.

CDR3 loop: CASSLALGLSNEQYF. CDR3 nucleotides: TGTGCCAGCAGCTTAGCCCTCGGACTCTCTAACGAGCAGTACTTC. V gene TRBV13 combines with J gene TRBJ2-7; weak D call: TRBD2 (5 bases). Germline CDR1 is PRHDT and CDR2 is FYEKMQ (reference sequence). There are 15 residues in the CDR3. The V gene lost 1 base and the J gene lost 5 bases, with 15 bases spanning the gap.

The chain is built from TRBV10-1 and TRBJ2-1, with 10 bases aligning to TRBD2. Trimming cost V 2 bases and J 4 bases; bases outside gene matches: 5. The germline V gene encodes CDR1 WNHNN and CDR2 SYGVQD (reference sequence). This CDR3 spans 16 amino acids. The CDR3 DNA reads TGCGCCAGCAGTGAGGACAGGACTAGCGGATACAATGAGCAGTTCTTC. Translation: CASSEDRTSGYNEQFF.

The chain joins TRBV5-4 to TRBJ2-3; 8 bases match TRBD2. The CDR3 sequence is 16 residues long. Looked up from germline, CDR1 is SGHNT and CDR2 is YYREEE (reference sequence). J was trimmed by 3 bases and V by 3 bases; bases with no gene match: 9. The CDR3 sequence is CASSSVPGLVTDTQYF. Written as DNA, the CDR3 is TGTGCCAGCAGCTCCGTCCCGGGACTAGTAACAGATACGCAGTATTTT.